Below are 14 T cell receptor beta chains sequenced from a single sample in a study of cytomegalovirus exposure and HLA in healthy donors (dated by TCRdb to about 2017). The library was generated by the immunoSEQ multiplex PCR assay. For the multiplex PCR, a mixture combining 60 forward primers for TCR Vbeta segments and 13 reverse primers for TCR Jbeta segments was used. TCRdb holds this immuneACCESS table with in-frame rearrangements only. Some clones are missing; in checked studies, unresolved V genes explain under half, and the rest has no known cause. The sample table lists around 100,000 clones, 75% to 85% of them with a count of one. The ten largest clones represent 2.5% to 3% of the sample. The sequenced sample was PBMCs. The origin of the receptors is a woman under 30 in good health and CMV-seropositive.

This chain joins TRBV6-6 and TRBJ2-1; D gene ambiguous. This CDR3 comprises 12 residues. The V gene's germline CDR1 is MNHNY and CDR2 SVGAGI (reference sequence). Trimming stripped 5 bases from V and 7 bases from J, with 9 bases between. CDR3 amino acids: CASSTGANEQFF. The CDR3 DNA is TGTGCCAGCAGTACCGGAGCTAATGAGCAGTTCTTC.

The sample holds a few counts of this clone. CDR3 region: CASSLPPGQGPTEAFF. The DNA of the CDR3 is TGTGCCAGCAGTTTACCTCCGGGACAGGGACCCACTGAAGCTTTCTTT. This chain links TRBV28 with TRBJ1-1; 9 nucleotides agree with TRBD1. The CDR3 spans 16 residues. V lost 2 bases and J lost 4; bases outside the gene matches: 8. The germline V gene encodes CDR1 MDHEN and CDR2 SYDVKM. The full variable domain, completed using reference TRBV28 and TRBJ1-1, is DVKVTQSSRYLVKRTGEKVFLECVQDMDHENMFWYRQDPGLGLRLIYFSYDVKMKEKGDIPEGYSVSREKKERFSLILESASTNQTSMYLCASSLPPGQGPTEAFFGQGTRLTVV.

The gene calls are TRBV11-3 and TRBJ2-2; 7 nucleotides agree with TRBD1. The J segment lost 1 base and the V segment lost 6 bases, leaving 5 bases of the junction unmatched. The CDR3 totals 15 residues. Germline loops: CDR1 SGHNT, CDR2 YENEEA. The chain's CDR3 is CASSNRQGNTGELFF. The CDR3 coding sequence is TGTGCCAGCAGTAATCGACAGGGGAACACCGGGGAGCTGTTTTTT. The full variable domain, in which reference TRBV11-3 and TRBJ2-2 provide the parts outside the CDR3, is EAGVVQSPRYKIIEKKQPVAFWCNPISGHNTLYWYLQNLGQGPELLIRYENEEAVDDSQLPKDRFSAERLKGVDSTLKIQPAELGDSAVYLCASSNRQGNTGELFFGEGSRLTVL.

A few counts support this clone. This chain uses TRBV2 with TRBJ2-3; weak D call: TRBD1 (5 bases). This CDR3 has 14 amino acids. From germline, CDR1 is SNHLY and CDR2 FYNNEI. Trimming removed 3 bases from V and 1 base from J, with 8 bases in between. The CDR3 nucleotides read TGTGCCAGCAGTGACAGGGTCGGCACAGATACGCAGTATTTT. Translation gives CASSDRVGTDTQYF. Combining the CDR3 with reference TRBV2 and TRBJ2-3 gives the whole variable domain EPEVTQTPSHQVTQMGQEVILRCVPISNHLYFYWYRQILGQKVEFLVSFYNNEISEKSEIFDDQFSVERPDGSNFTLKIRSTKLEDSAMYFCASSDRVGTDTQYFGPGTRLTVL.

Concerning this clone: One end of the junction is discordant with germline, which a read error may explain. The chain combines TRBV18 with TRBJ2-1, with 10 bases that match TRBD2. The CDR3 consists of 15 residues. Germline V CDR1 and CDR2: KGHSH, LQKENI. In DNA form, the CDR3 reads TGTGCCAGCTCCGCAGGGACTAGCGATTTAACCCCCATGGTCTTC. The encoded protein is CASSAGTSDLTPMVF.

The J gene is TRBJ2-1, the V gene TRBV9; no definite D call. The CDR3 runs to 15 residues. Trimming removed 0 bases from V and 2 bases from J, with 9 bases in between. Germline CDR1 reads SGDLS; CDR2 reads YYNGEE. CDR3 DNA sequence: TGTGCCAGCAGCGTAGTACCGAGGACCTACAATGAGCAGTTCTTC. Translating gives CASSVVPRTYNEQFF.

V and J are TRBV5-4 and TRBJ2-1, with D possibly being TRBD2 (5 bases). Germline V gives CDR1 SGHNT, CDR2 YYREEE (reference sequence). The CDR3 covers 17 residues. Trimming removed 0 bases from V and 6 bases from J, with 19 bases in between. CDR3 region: CASSLVGQRVGANEQFF. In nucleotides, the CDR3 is TGTGCCAGCAGCTTGGTGGGCCAGAGGGTGGGAGCCAATGAGCAGTTCTTC.

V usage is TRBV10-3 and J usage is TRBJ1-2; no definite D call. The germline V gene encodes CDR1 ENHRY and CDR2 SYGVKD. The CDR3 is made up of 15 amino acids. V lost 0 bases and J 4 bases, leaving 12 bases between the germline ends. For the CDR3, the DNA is TGTGCCATCAGTGAGTCTGAGCCCGAGGGCTATGGCTACACCTTC. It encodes CAISESEPEGYGYTF.

Here the CDR3 reads CASRETGGLYGYTF. CDR3 sequence (DNA): TGTGCCAGCAGAGAGACAGGAGGCCTCTATGGCTACACCTTC. The chain joins TRBV5-4 to TRBJ1-2; D is possibly TRBD1 (6 bases). V gave up 5 bases and J gave up 4 bases, with 15 bases separating them. The CDR3 totals 14 residues. Germline CDR1 reads SGHNT; CDR2 reads YYREEE (reference sequence). Full variable domain (rest looked up from reference TRBV5-4 and TRBJ1-2): ETGVTQSPTHLIKTRGQQVTLRCSSQSGHNTVSWYQQALGQGPQFIFQYYREEENGRGNFPPRFSGLQFPNYSSELNVNALELDDSALYLCASRETGGLYGYTFGSGTRLTVV.

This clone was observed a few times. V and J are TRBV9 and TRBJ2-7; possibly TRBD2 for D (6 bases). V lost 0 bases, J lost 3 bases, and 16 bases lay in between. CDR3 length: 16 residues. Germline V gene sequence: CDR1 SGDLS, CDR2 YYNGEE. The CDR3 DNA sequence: TGTGCCAGCAGCGTAGCCGGGGGTGGGGAAGACTACGAGCAGTACTTC. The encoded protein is CASSVAGGGEDYEQYF.

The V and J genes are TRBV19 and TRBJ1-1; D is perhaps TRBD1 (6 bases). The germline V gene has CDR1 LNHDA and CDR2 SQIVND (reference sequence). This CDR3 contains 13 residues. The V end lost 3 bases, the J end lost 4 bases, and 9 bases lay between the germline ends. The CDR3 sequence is CASSITGPTEAFF. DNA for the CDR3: TGTGCCAGTAGTATTACAGGGCCCACTGAAGCTTTCTTT.

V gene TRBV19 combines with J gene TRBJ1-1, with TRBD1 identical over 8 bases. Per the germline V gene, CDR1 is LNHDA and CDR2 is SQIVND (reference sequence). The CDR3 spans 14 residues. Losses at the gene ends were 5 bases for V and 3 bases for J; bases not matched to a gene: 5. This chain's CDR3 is CASSWTGFDTEAFF. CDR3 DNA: TGTGCCAGTAGTTGGACAGGGTTTGACACTGAAGCTTTCTTT.

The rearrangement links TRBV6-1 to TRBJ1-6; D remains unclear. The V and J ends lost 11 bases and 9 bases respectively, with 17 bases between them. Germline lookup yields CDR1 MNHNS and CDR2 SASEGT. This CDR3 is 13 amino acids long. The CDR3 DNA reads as TGTGCCTCCTCGAGCGCCGCGGCTTCACCCCTCCACTTT. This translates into CASSSAAASPLHF.

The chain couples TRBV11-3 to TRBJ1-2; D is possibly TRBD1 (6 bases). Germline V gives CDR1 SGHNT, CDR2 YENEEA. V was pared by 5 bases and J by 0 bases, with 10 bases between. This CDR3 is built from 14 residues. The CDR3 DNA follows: TGTGCCAGCAGCCCGGGACACACTAACTATGGCTACACCTTC. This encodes CASSPGHTNYGYTF.